Reported below is one T cell receptor (beta chain). Trimming cost V 1 base and J 2 bases; bases outside gene matches: 3. The CDR3 runs 16 residues. Germline V CDR1 and CDR2: SGHAT, FQNNGV. This specimen comes from a study of OX40 agonist ivuxolimab in advanced cancers. Across the study: The drug used for patients, ivuxolimab, was an agonistic anti-OX40 (CD134) antibody. Ivuxolimab was delivered to patients intravenously every 2 weeks at doses spanning 0.01 to 10 mg/kg. Subjects had a mean age of roughly 57 years, with a range of roughly 23 to 80; around 80% were male. Having had anti-PD-1, anti-PD-L1 or anti-CTLA-4 therapy before was allowed, and about 40% had some.

This table comes from immunoSEQ multiplex PCR, and its TCRdb copy is limited to in-frame clones, with some not included. This sample has about 89,000 clones; 70% to 90% occur once, and the top ten carry 0.25% to 0.3%. This TCR came from an adult with an advanced solid tumor such as melanoma, head and neck, liver or kidney cancer. The sequencing used CD4+ or CD8+ T cells sorted from blood, collected in a trial of the OX40 agonist ivuxolimab. The chain employs TRBV11-2 and TRBJ2-2; 8 bases align to TRBD1. This CDR3 is CASSLGPGGNTGELFF. The CDR3 DNA reads TGTGCCAGCAGCTTAGGTCCAGGGGGCAACACCGGGGAGCTGTTTTTT.